The source of this T cell receptor beta chain is a study of blood T cell repertoires in COVID-19. Study context: From the United States, Italy and Spain came samples of acute and convalescent COVID-19. Sources were T cells, B-cell-depleted T cells, or PBMCs; the material itself was cDNA or gDNA.

Germline loops: CDR1 SGHTA, CDR2 FQGNSA. Trimming took off 6 bases at V and 5 bases at J, with 11 bases between the two ends. This CDR3 region has 13 residues. In the original analysis: For nucleated cells, counts were estimated from reference gene primer amplification. The table came from immunoSEQ multiplex PCR; TCRdb's copy has only in-frame clones and leaves some out. From that table come the V and J calls and clone size; the DNA was used to work out D and trimming. Of 35,000 to 45,000 clones listed, around 80% were seen once; the top ten hold 15% to 20%. The receptor comes from a man in his 70s with acute or convalescent COVID-19. V gene TRBV7-2 combines with J gene TRBJ1-5; possible D gene TRBD1, 5 bases. The sequencing input was peripheral blood. The CDR3 nucleotides are TGTGCCAGCAGTGGGCAGGGTGATCAGCCCCAGCATTTT. Its translation: CASSGQGDQPQHF.